These T cell receptor beta chains were read from a single sample in a study of regulatory T cells in long-lasting Graves disease. Using its own MiXCR run on the multiplex PCR reads, TCRdb lists one record per CDR3 protein. The table shows a few hundred thousand distinct CDR3 sequences, with around a fifth occurring only once. The sequences come from peripheral blood mononuclear cells (PBMCs), collected when the disease was refractory, from a patient treated with antithyroid drugs. These receptor sequences come from a female donor with Graves disease. Both conserved end residues are part of each CDR3. Fields, in order: J gene, D gene, clone size, V gene, CDR3 protein, CDR3 DNA. A D gene is named only where the DNA matches it firmly. Where a row states a size, it is once, few, many or the class of an expanded clone; other rows omit it.

>TRBJ1-2|.|many|TRBV6-5
CASSYTGPGYGYTF
TGTGCCAGCAGTTACACGGGCCCAGGCTATGGCTACACCTTC
>TRBJ1-1|TRBD1|many|TRBV7-2
CASKYTGGTEAFF
TGTGCCAGCAAGTATACAGGGGGCACTGAAGCTTTCTTT
>TRBJ1-5|.|.|TRBV12-3/TRBV12-4
CASSFLGALDSNQPQHF
TGTGCCAGCAGTTTCTTGGGGGCCCTGGATAGCAATCAGCCCCAGCATTTT
>TRBJ2-5|.|few|TRBV29-1
CSVVIEETQYF
TGCAGCGTTGTAATAGAAGAGACCCAGTACTTC
>TRBJ1-1|TRBD1|many|TRBV12-3/TRBV12-4
CASSLWQGAWTREAFF
TGTGCCAGCAGTTTATGGCAGGGGGCATGGACCCGAGAAGCTTTCTTT
>TRBJ2-5|.|.|TRBV6-1
CASSRLYGETQYF
TGTGCCAGCAGCCGGCTCTACGGGGAGACCCAGTACTTC
>TRBJ2-1|TRBD2|many|TRBV5-4
CASSFGLAGGNEQFF
TGTGCCAGCAGCTTTGGGCTAGCGGGAGGCAATGAGCAGTTCTTC
>TRBJ1-1|.|.|TRBV7-9
CASSPNRVNTEAFF
TGTGCCAGCAGCCCTAACAGGGTGAACACTGAAGCTTTCTTT
>TRBJ2-5|.|many|TRBV7-3
CASSLSPGAGETQYF
TGTGCCAGCAGCTTAAGTCCGGGGGCGGGAGAGACCCAGTACTTC
>TRBJ1-6|.|few|TRBV3-1
CASSQHPEAGQTLHF
TGTGCCAGCAGCCAACACCCGGAAGCAGGGCAGACCCTCCACTTT
>TRBJ1-5|TRBD1|many|TRBV28
CASSSGQGDQPQHF
TGTGCCAGCAGTTCGGGACAGGGCGATCAGCCCCAGCATTTT
>TRBJ1-2|TRBD1|few|TRBV20-1
CSARVTTGLSGYGYTF
TGCAGTGCTAGAGTAACGACAGGGCTGTCGGGATATGGCTACACCTTC
>TRBJ1-2|TRBD1|few|TRBV4-3
CASSPSGWAGGSYGYTF
TGCGCCAGCAGCCCCTCCGGTTGGGCAGGGGGCAGCTATGGCTACACCTTC
>TRBJ2-5|.|many|TRBV29-1
CSVDRAAQETQYF
TGCAGCGTTGATAGGGCAGCCCAAGAGACCCAGTACTTC
>TRBJ2-7|.|few|TRBV19
CASSIDAGISYEQYF
TGTGCCAGTAGTATAGATGCGGGTATCTCCTACGAGCAGTACTTC
>TRBJ2-2|TRBD2|.|TRBV5-1
CASSSSLLTSGSQTTGELFF
TGTGCCAGCAGCTCCTCCCTTCTTACTAGCGGGAGTCAGACCACCGGGGAGCTGTTTTTT
>TRBJ1-1|TRBD1|many|TRBV7-2
CASSSTGTSTEAFF
TGTGCCAGCAGCTCGACAGGGACGAGCACTGAAGCTTTCTTT
>TRBJ2-7|TRBD2|few|TRBV19
CASKFGSTSGGEQYF
TGTGCCAGTAAATTTGGGTCGACTAGCGGGGGAGAGCAGTACTTC
>TRBJ1-5|.|many|TRBV28
CASRSGGNQPQHF
TGTGCCAGCAGGTCGGGGGGCAATCAGCCCCAGCATTTT
>TRBJ2-7|.|.|TRBV19
CASSMGLGGTYEQYF
TGTGCCAGTAGTATGGGCCTCGGCGGAACCTACGAGCAGTACTTC
>TRBJ1-6|TRBD1|few|TRBV7-2
CASSPFPGQGIGVDSPLHF
TGTGCCAGCAGCCCCTTCCCGGGACAGGGAATAGGGGTGGATTCACCCCTCCACTTT
>TRBJ1-3|.|many|TRBV12-3/TRBV12-4
CASSLTSGALSGNTIYF
TGTGCCAGCAGTCTAACCTCGGGGGCTCTCTCTGGAAACACCATATATTTT
>TRBJ2-7|TRBD2|few|TRBV9
CASSVSGGSSYEQYF
TGTGCCAGCAGCGTCTCGGGAGGGTCATCCTACGAGCAGTACTTC
>TRBJ1-1|.|few|TRBV20-1
CSARAYGATNTEAFF
TGCAGTGCTAGAGCCTATGGGGCAACGAACACTGAAGCTTTCTTT
>TRBJ2-3|TRBD1|few|TRBV20-1
CSARADRGSRDTQYF
TGCAGTGCTAGAGCGGACAGGGGATCTAGAGATACGCAGTATTTT
>TRBJ2-7|.|.|TRBV29-1
CSVESTVGSEQYF
TGCAGCGTTGAATCGACGGTGGGCAGCGAGCAGTACTTC
>TRBJ1-3|.|.|TRBV3-1
CASSQGRISGNTIYF
TGTGCCAGCAGCCAAGGGCGGATATCTGGAAACACCATATATTTT
>TRBJ1-1|.|few|TRBV7-9
CASSGSLEAFF
TGTGCCAGCAGCGGGTCCCTGGAAGCTTTCTTT
>TRBJ1-1|TRBD1|many|TRBV28
CASSWDRGRNTEAFF
TGTGCCAGCAGTTGGGACAGGGGGCGAAACACTGAAGCTTTCTTT
>TRBJ2-7|.|many|TRBV5-6
CASSRDMSYEQYF
TGTGCCAGCAGTCGAGATATGTCCTACGAGCAGTACTTC
>TRBJ1-1|.|.|TRBV6-1
CASSPETGNTEAFF
TGTGCCAGCAGCCCCGAGACAGGGAACACTGAAGCTTTCTTT
>TRBJ2-4|TRBD2|many|TRBV12-3/TRBV12-4
CASSPPGTIKNIQYF
TGTGCCAGCAGTCCCCCCGGGACTATAAAAAACATTCAGTACTTC
>TRBJ2-1|.|.|TRBV12-3/TRBV12-4
CASSPRGQTPNEQFF
TGTGCCAGCAGCCCGAGGGGCCAGACTCCAAATGAGCAGTTCTTC
>TRBJ2-7|.|few|TRBV6-5
CASSSSGASSYEQYF
TGTGCCAGCAGTTCGTCAGGGGCGAGCTCCTACGAGCAGTACTTC
>TRBJ2-2|TRBD2|few|TRBV7-2
CASSLVASGNTGELFF
TGTGCCAGCAGCTTAGTGGCTAGCGGAAACACCGGGGAGCTGTTTTTT
>TRBJ1-1|.|.|TRBV20-1
CSASRAGGYTEAFF
TGCAGTGCTAGTCGAGCTGGGGGATATACTGAAGCTTTCTTT
>TRBJ1-2|TRBD1|many|TRBV20-1
CSTGQGTDGYTF
TGCAGTACCGGACAGGGAACGGACGGCTACACCTTC
>TRBJ2-7|TRBD2|few|TRBV6-2/TRBV6-3
CASSYSIAGGPYEQYF
TGTGCCAGCAGTTACTCGATAGCGGGAGGCCCCTACGAGCAGTACTTC
>TRBJ2-3|TRBD1|.|TRBV11-3
CASTTPGGDSETSTDTQYF
TGTGCCAGCACCACACCCGGTGGGGACAGCGAAACTAGCACAGATACGCAGTATTTT
>TRBJ2-1|TRBD2|.|TRBV30
CAWSAGRAAEQFF
TGTGCCTGGAGTGCCGGGAGGGCCGCTGAGCAGTTCTTC
>TRBJ1-2|.|many|TRBV6-1
CAISTREKEGGYTF
TGTGCAATCAGTACCCGAGAAAAAGAAGGGGGCTACACCTTC
>TRBJ1-2|TRBD1|many|TRBV28
CASSHRQGSGYTF
TGTGCCAGCAGCCATAGACAGGGTAGTGGCTACACCTTC
>TRBJ2-7|TRBD1|many|TRBV29-1
CSVEERTGNYEQYF
TGCAGCGTTGAAGAGCGGACAGGAAACTACGAGCAGTACTTC
>TRBJ2-3|TRBD2|.|TRBV29-1
CSAGLETDTQYF
TGCAGCGCAGGACTAGAAACAGATACGCAGTATTTT
>TRBJ2-7|.|many|TRBV2
CASSGVNTGSYEQYF
TGTGCCAGCAGTGGAGTCAACACAGGTAGCTACGAGCAGTACTTC
>TRBJ1-5|.|.|TRBV28
CASSVGEGSNQPQHF
TGTGCCAGCAGTGTAGGAGAGGGGAGCAATCAGCCCCAGCATTTT
>TRBJ1-2|TRBD1|many|TRBV29-1
CSVDLLTNDRGWRGYTF
TGCAGCGTTGACCTTCTGACTAACGACAGGGGATGGAGGGGCTACACCTTC
>TRBJ2-7|TRBD1|many|TRBV20-1
CSASRGLSSISYEQYF
TGCAGTGCGAGCAGGGGGCTCTCGAGTATTTCCTACGAGCAGTACTTC
>TRBJ2-4|.|once|TRBV20-1
CSAIPDGAGIQYF
TGCAGTGCTATACCAGACGGGGCGGGCATTCAGTACTTC
>TRBJ1-1|TRBD1|few|TRBV7-2
CASSLRTGGSEAFF
TGTGCCAGCAGCCTAAGGACAGGGGGAAGTGAAGCTTTCTTT
>TRBJ1-5|.|.|TRBV4-1
CASSQDAVGRNQPQHF
TGCGCCAGCAGCCAAGATGCTGTCGGGAGGAATCAGCCCCAGCATTTT
>TRBJ1-2|TRBD1|many|TRBV12-3/TRBV12-4
CASSSETGDGYTF
TGTGCCAGCAGTTCCGAGACAGGGGATGGCTACACCTTC
>TRBJ2-7|.|.|TRBV29-1
CSAKTILSSYEQYF
TGCAGCGCTAAAACTATTCTGAGCTCCTACGAGCAGTACTTC
>TRBJ2-7|.|many|TRBV6-2/TRBV6-3
CASSAGRSYEQYF
TGTGCCAGCAGTGCGGGACGCTCCTACGAGCAGTACTTC
>TRBJ1-1|.|many|TRBV5-1
CASSLFGGGGTEAFF
TGCGCCAGCAGCTTGTTTGGAGGAGGAGGCACTGAAGCTTTCTTT
>TRBJ2-7|.|few|TRBV7-9
CASSLEADSYEQYF
TGTGCCAGCAGCTTAGAAGCGGATTCCTACGAGCAGTACTTC
>TRBJ1-4|TRBD1|few|TRBV5-6
CASSPGQGTNEKLFF
TGTGCCAGCAGCCCGGGACAGGGCACTAATGAAAAACTGTTTTTT
>TRBJ2-1|TRBD2|once|TRBV20-1
CSAGGGAYNEQFF
TGCAGTGCTGGCGGGGGGGCGTACAATGAGCAGTTCTTC